The 20 T cell receptor beta chains below come from one sample, sequenced in a study of T-cell memory formation after mild COVID-19 (dated by TCRdb to about 2021). Libraries came from 5' RACE. Instrument on record: Illumina NovaSeq 6000. TCRdb reprocessed the public reads (quality trimming at Q25 with fastp, clone calling with MiXCR) and kept in-frame beta chains. One record per CDR3 amino acid sequence lists the most common genes and DNA. This sample comprises some 190,000 distinct CDR3 sequences, 16% of them detected only once. The ten largest account for more than 2% of the sample. The sequenced sample was PBMCs or a T cell subset sorted from them (not recorded which). The receptors here all came from an adult woman who had mild COVID-19 (a few samples of this study predate the infection). The sample titles of this study are shuffled in the database, so cell type and time point are left out; the donor was told from shared clones.

The chain has TRBV19 and TRBJ1-1; TRBD1 is a possible D gene (5 bases). Trimming shortened V by 2 bases and J by 2 bases, and 6 bases separated the two germline ends. Germline assignment: CDR1 LNHDA and CDR2 SQIVND (reference sequence). The CDR3 is 13 amino acids. Here the CDR3 reads CASSIRDNTEAFF. The CDR3 DNA sequence: TGTGCCAGTAGTATAAGGGACAACACTGAAGCTTTCTTT.

This clonotype was seen more than once but under ten times. CDR3 sequence (DNA): TGCGCCAGCAGCTTGGGACAGAAAATAAACACCGGGGAGCTGTTTTTT. Amino acid sequence: CASSLGQKINTGELFF. The rearrangement links TRBV5-1 to TRBJ2-2; tentative D call: TRBD1 (5 bases). The CDR3 loop spans 16 amino acids. Germline CDR1 is SGHRS and CDR2 is YFSETQ. The V end lost 0 bases, the J end lost 2 bases, and 11 bases lay between the germline ends.

This sequence joins TRBV7-2 and TRBJ2-5, with D unresolved. V lost 3 bases and J lost 5, with 10 bases in between. Per germline, CDR1 SGHTA and CDR2 FQGNSA. The length of the CDR3 is 13 residues. CDR3 nucleotides: TGTGCCAGCAGCTTTACCGCAAGGGAGACCCAGTACTTC. It is translated as CASSFTARETQYF.

V usage is TRBV20-1 and J usage is TRBJ2-1; 9 bases match TRBD2. J lost 10 bases, V lost 3 bases, and 10 bases had no gene match. This CDR3 is 14 amino acids long. Germline CDR1 DFQATT, CDR2 SNEGSKA (reference sequence). In nucleotides, the CDR3 is TGCAGTGCTAGGATAGCGGGGGCTTTAGGGGAGCAGTTCTTC. Translated: CSARIAGALGEQFF.

This clonotype was detected a few times. This rearrangement joins TRBV19 to TRBJ1-5; D is ambiguous. The CDR3 contains 14 residues. The ends were cut back, 6 bases at V and 6 bases at J, with 15 bases in the middle. The germline gives CDR1 LNHDA, CDR2 SQIVND (reference sequence). The CDR3 spells CASREVGGLQPQHF. The CDR3 bases are TGTGCCAGTAGAGAGGTGGGAGGGCTTCAGCCCCAGCATTTT.

This clonotype was observed many times. The CDR3 DNA sequence: TGCAGTGCCCGTAACAAAGACAACTATGGCTACACCTTC. It yields the protein CSARNKDNYGYTF. The chain uses TRBV20-1 and TRBJ1-2; D remains unclear. Trimming removed 6 bases at V and 2 bases at J, with 13 bases between. Germline loops: CDR1 DFQATT, CDR2 SNEGSKA (reference sequence). This CDR3 is built from 13 residues.

The chain links TRBV6-4 to TRBJ2-1; 8 positions agree with TRBD2. CDR3 length equals 15 residues. The V segment lost 6 bases and the J segment 8 bases; nucleotides outside the gene matches: 12. CDR1 is MRHNA and CDR2 is SNTAGT in the germline V gene. The CDR3 DNA sequence: TGTGCCAGCAGCGTAGGACTAGCATTTTTGGATGAGCAGTTCTTC. Protein product: CASSVGLAFLDEQFF.

The rearrangement uses TRBV2 and TRBJ1-1; D remains ambiguous. V gave up 0 bases and J gave up 8 bases, with 10 bases separating them. CDR3 length: 13 residues. Germline V lookup: CDR1 SNHLY, CDR2 FYNNEI. CDR3 in amino acids: CASSEAVSREAFF. The CDR3 DNA sequence: TGTGCCAGCAGTGAAGCGGTTTCCAGGGAAGCTTTCTTT. The entire variable domain, with the rest obtained from reference TRBV2 and TRBJ1-1, is as follows: EPEVTQTPSHQVTQMGQEVILRCVPISNHLYFYWYRQILGQKVEFLVSFYNNEISEKSEIFDDQFSVERPDGSNFTLKIRSTKLEDSAMYFCASSEAVSREAFFGQGTRLTVV.

The V gene is TRBV20-1, the J gene TRBJ2-1, with TRBD2 matching 10 bases. Germline assignment: CDR1 DFQATT and CDR2 SNEGSKA (reference sequence). The trim removed 3 bases at V and 5 bases at J, leaving 7 bases unmatched. The CDR3 covers 15 residues. DNA of the CDR3: TGCAGTGCTAGTGAGAGCGGGAGGGCCGACAATGAGCAGTTCTTC. Translating it yields CSASESGRADNEQFF.

In its sample, this clonotype was seen a few times. The chain uses TRBV6-2 or TRBV6-3 and TRBJ2-1, with D unresolved. The CDR3 totals 12 residues. Germline V gene sequence: CDR1 MNHEY, CDR2 SVGEGT. V gave up 4 bases and J gave up 6 bases, with 7 bases separating them. CDR3 bases: TGTGCCAGCAGTTCCGGCGTCAATGAGCAGTTCTTC. This codes for CASSSGVNEQFF.

The V gene is TRBV21-1, the J gene TRBJ2-7; the table's D call, TRBD2, has no DNA check behind it. TRBV21-1 is classified as a pseudogene. This CDR3 comprises 17 residues. In DNA form, the CDR3 reads TGTGCCAGCAGCGCCCAAAGAGGGCTAGCTATAACCTACGAGCAGTACTTC. It codes for CASSAQRGLAITYEQYF.

This clonotype has more than one count but fewer than ten. This chain uses TRBV3-1 with TRBJ1-5; TRBD1 is a possible D gene (5 bases). The CDR3 runs to 19 residues. The germline CDR1 and CDR2 sequences are LGHDT and YNNKEL (reference sequence). V lost 0 bases to trimming and J lost 0 bases, with 18 bases between them. CDR3 bases: TGTGCCAGCAGCCAAGATCCGGGGGGGAATTGGGATAGCAATCAGCCCCAGCATTTT. This gives the protein CASSQDPGGNWDSNQPQHF. Full variable domain (missing parts from reference TRBV3-1 and TRBJ1-5): DTAVSQTPKYLVTQMGNDKSIKCEQNLGHDTMYWYKQDSKKFLKIMFSYNNKELIINETVPNRFSPKSPDKAHLNLHINSLELGDSAVYFCASSQDPGGNWDSNQPQHFGDGTRLSIL.

The sample holds a few counts of this clonotype. This sequence joins TRBV5-1 and TRBJ1-1; 10 bases fit TRBD1. This CDR3 has 17 residues. Germline trimming cut 3 bases from V and 3 bases from J; bases unmatched to any gene: 11. CDR1 is SGHRS and CDR2 is YFSETQ in the germline V gene. The CDR3 coding sequence is TGCGCCAGCAGCTCCTCGACAGGGGGCTATGGGGACACTGAAGCTTTCTTT. Amino acids: CASSSSTGGYGDTEAFF.

The rearrangement links TRBV11-2 to TRBJ2-5, with D possibly being TRBD2 (5 bases). The CDR3 consists of 15 residues. V lost 1 base and J 5 bases, leaving 14 bases between the germline ends. Germline lookup yields CDR1 SGHAT and CDR2 FQNNGV. This chain's CDR3 is CASSLARLSRETQYF. CDR3 nucleotide sequence: TGTGCCAGCAGCTTAGCCCGACTAAGTCGGGAGACCCAGTACTTC.

The chain joins TRBV9 to TRBJ2-7; D not resolved. The CDR3 runs 11 residues. CDR1 is SGDLS, CDR2 YYNGEE, per germline. Trimming cost V 0 bases and J 5 bases, with 3 bases left between them. The DNA for the CDR3 is TGTGCCAGCAGCGTAGGAAACGAGCAGTACTTC. Amino acids: CASSVGNEQYF.

In its sample, this clonotype was seen a few times. The gene calls are TRBV9 and TRBJ2-5; 7 bases agree with TRBD1. Germline V gene lookup returns CDR1 SGDLS and CDR2 YYNGEE. The CDR3 extends over 15 amino acids. V gave up 4 bases and J gave up 2 bases; unmatched junction bases: 8. The CDR3 nucleotides read TGTGCCAGCAGCCTGACAGGGTATCCGCAAGAGACCCAGTACTTC. This encodes CASSLTGYPQETQYF.

In its sample, this clonotype was seen once. The chain recombines TRBV3-1 with TRBJ1-5, with D possibly being TRBD1 (5 bases). Trimming shortened V by 4 bases and J by 4 bases, and 20 bases separated the two germline ends. The germline gives CDR1 LGHDT, CDR2 YNNKEL (reference sequence). This CDR3 spans 17 amino acids. CDR3 region: CASSLAGGVGENQPQHF. In DNA, the CDR3 is TGTGCCAGCAGCCTCGCTGGGGGGGTGGGTGAGAATCAGCCCCAGCATTTT.

The chain couples TRBV20-1 to TRBJ2-5; D unresolved. The CDR3 length is 10 residues. CDR1 is DFQATT and CDR2 is SNEGSKA in the germline V gene (reference sequence). V lost 8 bases, J lost 5 bases, and 9 bases lay in between. The CDR3 DNA is TGCAGTCTACTATGGGAGACCCAGTACTTC. Protein sequence: CSLLWETQYF.

The chain has TRBV6-2 or TRBV6-3 and TRBJ2-7, with 7 bases aligning to TRBD2. After removal of 2 bases from V and 1 base from J, the junction contained 5 bases not matched to a gene. Germline CDR1 MNHEY, CDR2 SVGEGT. The CDR3 is 15 amino acids. The CDR3 DNA sequence: TGTGCCAGCAGTTACGCGGGAGTTGTTTCCTACGAGCAGTACTTC. Translation: CASSYAGVVSYEQYF.

This rearrangement joins TRBV18 to TRBJ1-5; 8 bases are a match to TRBD1. The CDR3 has 15 amino acids. CDR1 KGHSH and CDR2 LQKENI come from the germline V gene. J gave up 6 bases and V 3 bases, and 7 bases lay outside the gene matches. The CDR3 sequence: CASSPLDREGQPQHF. CDR3 nucleotide sequence: TGTGCCAGCTCACCCCTGGACAGGGAAGGTCAGCCCCAGCATTTT.